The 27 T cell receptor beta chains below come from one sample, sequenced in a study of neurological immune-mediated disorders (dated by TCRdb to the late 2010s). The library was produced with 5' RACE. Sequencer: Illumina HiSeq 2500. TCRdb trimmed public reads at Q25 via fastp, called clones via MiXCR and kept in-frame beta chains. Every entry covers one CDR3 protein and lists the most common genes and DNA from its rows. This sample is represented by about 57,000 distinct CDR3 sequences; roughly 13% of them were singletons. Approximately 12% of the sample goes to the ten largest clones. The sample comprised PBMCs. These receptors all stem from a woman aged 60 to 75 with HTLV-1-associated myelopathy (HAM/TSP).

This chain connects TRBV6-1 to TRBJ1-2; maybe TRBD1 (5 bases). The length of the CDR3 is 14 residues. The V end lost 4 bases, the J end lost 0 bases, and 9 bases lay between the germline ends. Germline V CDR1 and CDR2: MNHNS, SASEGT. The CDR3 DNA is TGTGCCAGCAGTGGCTGGGGACCTAACTATGGCTACACCTTC. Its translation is CASSGWGPNYGYTF.

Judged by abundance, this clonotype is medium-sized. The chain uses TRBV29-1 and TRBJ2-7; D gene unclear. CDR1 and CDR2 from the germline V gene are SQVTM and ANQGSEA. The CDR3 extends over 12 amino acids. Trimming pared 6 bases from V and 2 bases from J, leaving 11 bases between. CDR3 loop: CSVSDDTYEQYF. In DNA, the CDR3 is TGCAGCGTCTCCGACGACACCTACGAGCAGTACTTC.

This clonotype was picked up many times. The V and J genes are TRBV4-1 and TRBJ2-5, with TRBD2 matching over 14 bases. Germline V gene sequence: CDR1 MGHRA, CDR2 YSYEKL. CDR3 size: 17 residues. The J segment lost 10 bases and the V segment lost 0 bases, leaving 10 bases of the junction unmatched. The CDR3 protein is CASSQEPGLAGAQDQYF. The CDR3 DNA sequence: TGCGCCAGCAGCCAAGAACCGGGACTAGCGGGGGCACAGGACCAGTACTTC.

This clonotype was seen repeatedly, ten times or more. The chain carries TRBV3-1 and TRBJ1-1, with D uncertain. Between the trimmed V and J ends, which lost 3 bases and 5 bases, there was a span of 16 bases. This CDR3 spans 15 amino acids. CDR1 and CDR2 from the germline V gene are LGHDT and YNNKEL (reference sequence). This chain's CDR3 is CASSQPYSGRTEAFF. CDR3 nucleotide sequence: TGTGCCAGCAGCCAGCCGTACAGTGGTCGGACTGAAGCTTTCTTT.

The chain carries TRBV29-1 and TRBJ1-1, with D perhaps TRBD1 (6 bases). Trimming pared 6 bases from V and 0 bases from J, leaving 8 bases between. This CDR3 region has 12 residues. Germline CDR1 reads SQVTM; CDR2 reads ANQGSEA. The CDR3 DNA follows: TGCAGCGTAACAGGGATGAACACTGAAGCTTTCTTT. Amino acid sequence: CSVTGMNTEAFF. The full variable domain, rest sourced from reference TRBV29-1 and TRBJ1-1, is SAVISQKPSRDICQRGTSLTIQCQVDSQVTMMFWYRQQPGQSLTLIATANQGSEATYESGFVIDKFPISRPNLTFSTLTVSNMSPEDSSIYLCSVTGMNTEAFFGQGTRLTVV.

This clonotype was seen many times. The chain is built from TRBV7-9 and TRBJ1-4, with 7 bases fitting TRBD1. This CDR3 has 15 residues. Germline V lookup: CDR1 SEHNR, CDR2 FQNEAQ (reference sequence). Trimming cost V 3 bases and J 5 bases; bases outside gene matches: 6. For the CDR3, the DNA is TGTGCCAGCAGCTTTGAGACAGGGTGGAATGAAAAACTGTTTTTT. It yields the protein CASSFETGWNEKLFF.

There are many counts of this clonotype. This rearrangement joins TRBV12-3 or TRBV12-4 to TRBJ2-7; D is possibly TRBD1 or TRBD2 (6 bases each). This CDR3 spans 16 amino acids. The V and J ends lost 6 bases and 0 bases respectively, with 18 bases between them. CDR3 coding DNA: TGTGCCAGCAGACCCCAGGGGACTGTAAGCTCCTACGAGCAGTACTTC. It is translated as CASRPQGTVSSYEQYF.

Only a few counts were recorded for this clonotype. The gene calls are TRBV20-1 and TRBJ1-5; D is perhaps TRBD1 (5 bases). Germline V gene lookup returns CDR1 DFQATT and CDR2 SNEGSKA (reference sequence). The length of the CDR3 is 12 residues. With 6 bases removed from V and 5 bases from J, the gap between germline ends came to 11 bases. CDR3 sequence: CSAKPGDQPQHF. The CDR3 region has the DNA TGCAGTGCCAAACCGGGGGATCAGCCCCAGCATTTT.

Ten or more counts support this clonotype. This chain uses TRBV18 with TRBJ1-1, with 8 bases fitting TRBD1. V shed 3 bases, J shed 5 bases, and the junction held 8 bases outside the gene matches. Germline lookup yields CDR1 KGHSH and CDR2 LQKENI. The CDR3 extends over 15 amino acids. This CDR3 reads CASSPQTGGRTEAFF. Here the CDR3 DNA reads TGTGCCAGCTCACCGCAAACAGGGGGTAGGACTGAAGCTTTCTTT.

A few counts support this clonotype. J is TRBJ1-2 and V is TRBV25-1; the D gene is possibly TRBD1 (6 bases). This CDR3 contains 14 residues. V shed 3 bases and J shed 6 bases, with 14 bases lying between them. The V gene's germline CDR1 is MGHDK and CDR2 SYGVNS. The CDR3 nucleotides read TGTGCCAGCAGTGAGGCAGGGGAGGTCGATGGCTACACCTTC. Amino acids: CASSEAGEVDGYTF.

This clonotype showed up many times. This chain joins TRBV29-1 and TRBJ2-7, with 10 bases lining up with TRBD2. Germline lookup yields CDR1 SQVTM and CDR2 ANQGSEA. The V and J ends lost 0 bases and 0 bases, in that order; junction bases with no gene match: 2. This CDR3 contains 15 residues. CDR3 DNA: TGCAGCGTTGAAGAGGCTAGCGGGAGCTCCTACGAGCAGTACTTC. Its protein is CSVEEASGSSYEQYF.

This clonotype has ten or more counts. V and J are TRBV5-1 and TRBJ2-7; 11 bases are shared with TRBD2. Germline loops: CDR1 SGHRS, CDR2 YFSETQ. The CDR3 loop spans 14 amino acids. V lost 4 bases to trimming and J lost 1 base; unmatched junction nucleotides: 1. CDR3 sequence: CASSRTSGSYEQYF. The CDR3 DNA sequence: TGCGCCAGCAGCCGGACTAGCGGGTCCTACGAGCAGTACTTC.

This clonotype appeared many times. In DNA, the CDR3 is TGCAGTGCTAGAGATGCTAGCGGGAGAGCGAACACCGGGGAGCTGTTTTTT. This codes for CSARDASGRANTGELFF. The chain carries TRBV20-1 and TRBJ2-2; 10 bases are shared with TRBD2. With 0 bases clipped from V and 0 bases from J, the junction kept 4 bases outside the gene matches. This CDR3 is 17 amino acids long. Germline V gene data show CDR1 as DFQATT and CDR2 as SNEGSKA (reference sequence).

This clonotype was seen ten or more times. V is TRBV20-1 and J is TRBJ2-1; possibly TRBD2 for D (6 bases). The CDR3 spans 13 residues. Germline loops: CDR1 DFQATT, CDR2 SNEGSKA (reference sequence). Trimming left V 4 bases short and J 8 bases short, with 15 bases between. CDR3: CSATLGLAYEQFF. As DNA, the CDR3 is TGCAGTGCTACCCTAGGGCTAGCGTATGAGCAGTTCTTC.

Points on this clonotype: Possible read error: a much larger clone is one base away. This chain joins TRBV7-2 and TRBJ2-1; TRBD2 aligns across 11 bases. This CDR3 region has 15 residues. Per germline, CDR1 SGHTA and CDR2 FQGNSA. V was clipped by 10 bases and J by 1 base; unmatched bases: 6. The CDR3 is CANSTSGRSYNEQFF. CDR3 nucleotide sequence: TGTGCCAACAGTACTAGCGGGAGATCCTACAATGAGCAGTTCTTC.

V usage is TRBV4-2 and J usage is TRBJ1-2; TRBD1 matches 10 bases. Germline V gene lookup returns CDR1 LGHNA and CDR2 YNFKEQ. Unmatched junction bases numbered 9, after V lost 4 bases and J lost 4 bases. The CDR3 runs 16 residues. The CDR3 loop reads CASSRGQGEEIYGYTF. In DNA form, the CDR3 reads TGTGCCAGCAGCCGAGGACAGGGGGAAGAAATCTATGGCTACACCTTC.

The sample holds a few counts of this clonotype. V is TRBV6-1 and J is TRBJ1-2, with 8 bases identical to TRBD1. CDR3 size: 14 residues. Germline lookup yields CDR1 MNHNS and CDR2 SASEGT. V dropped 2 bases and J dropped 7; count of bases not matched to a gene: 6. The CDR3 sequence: CASSEPGQGPGYTF. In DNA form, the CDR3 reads TGTGCCAGCAGTGAACCAGGACAGGGCCCTGGCTACACCTTC.

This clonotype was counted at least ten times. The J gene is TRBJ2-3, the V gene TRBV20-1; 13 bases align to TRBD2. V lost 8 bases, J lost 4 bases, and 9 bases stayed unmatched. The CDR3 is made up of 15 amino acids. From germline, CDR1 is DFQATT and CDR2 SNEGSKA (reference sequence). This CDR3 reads CSKLLGLAGADTQYF. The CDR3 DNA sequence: TGCAGTAAACTCCTCGGACTAGCGGGAGCAGATACGCAGTATTTT.

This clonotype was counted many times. The CDR3 region has the DNA TGTGCCAGCAGCTTTATGGGGCGCGGCACAGATACGCAGTATTTT. The encoded protein is CASSFMGRGTDTQYF. The chain links TRBV7-2 to TRBJ2-3, with a weak D call TRBD1 (5 bases). The CDR3 spans 15 residues. Germline CDR1 is SGHTA and CDR2 is FQGNSA. V lost 3 bases and J lost 1, with 11 bases in between.

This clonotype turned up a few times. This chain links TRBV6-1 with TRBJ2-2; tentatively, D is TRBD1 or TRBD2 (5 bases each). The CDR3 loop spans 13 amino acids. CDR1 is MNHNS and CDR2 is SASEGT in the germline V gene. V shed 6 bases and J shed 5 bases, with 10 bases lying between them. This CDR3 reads CASRGDGTGELFF. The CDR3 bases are TGTGCCAGCAGGGGGGACGGAACCGGGGAGCTGTTTTTT.

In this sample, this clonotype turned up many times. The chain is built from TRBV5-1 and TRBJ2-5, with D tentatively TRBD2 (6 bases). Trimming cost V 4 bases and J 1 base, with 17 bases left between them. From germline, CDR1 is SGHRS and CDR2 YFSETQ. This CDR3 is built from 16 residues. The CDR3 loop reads CASSPGVVQFQETQYF. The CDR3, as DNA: TGCGCCAGCAGCCCGGGGGTGGTACAATTCCAAGAGACCCAGTACTTC.

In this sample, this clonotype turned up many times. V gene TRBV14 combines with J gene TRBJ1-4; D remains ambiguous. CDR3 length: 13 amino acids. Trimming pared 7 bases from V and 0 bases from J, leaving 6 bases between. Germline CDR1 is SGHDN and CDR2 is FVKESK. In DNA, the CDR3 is TGTGCCAGCAACCAGGCAACTAATGAAAAACTGTTTTTT. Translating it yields CASNQATNEKLFF.

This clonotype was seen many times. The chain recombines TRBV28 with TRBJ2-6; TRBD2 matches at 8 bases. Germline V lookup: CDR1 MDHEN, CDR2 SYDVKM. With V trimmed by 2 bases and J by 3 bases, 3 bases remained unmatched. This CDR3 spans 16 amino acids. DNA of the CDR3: TGTGCCAGCAGTTTACCGGGGGGGCGTGGGGCCAACGTCCTGACTTTC. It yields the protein CASSLPGGRGANVLTF.

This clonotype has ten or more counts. The CDR3: CASSLVPGDEQYF. As DNA, the CDR3 is TGCGCCAGCAGCTTGGTACCCGGGGATGAGCAGTACTTC. The genes are TRBV5-1 and TRBJ2-7, with D perhaps matching TRBD2 (5 bases). CDR1 and CDR2 from the germline V gene are SGHRS and YFSETQ. The CDR3 loop spans 13 amino acids. V lost 0 bases to trimming and J lost 7 bases, with 11 bases between them.

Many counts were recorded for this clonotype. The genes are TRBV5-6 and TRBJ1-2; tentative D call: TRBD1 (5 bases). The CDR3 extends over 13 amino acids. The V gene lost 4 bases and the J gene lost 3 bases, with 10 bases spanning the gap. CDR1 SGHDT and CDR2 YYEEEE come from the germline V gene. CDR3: CASSIQVDYGYTF. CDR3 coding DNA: TGTGCCAGCAGCATACAGGTAGACTATGGCTACACCTTC. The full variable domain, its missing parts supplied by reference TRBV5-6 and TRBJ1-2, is DAGVTQSPTHLIKTRGQQVTLRCSPKSGHDTVSWYQQALGQGPQFIFQYYEEEERQRGNFPDRFSGHQFPNYSSELNVNALLLGDSALYLCASSIQVDYGYTFGSGTRLTVV.

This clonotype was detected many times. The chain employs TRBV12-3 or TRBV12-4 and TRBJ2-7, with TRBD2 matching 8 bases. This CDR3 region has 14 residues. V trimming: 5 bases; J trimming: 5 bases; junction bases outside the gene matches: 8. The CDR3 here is CASSQSGGTHEQYF. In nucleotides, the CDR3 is TGTGCCAGCAGTCAATCGGGGGGGACACACGAGCAGTACTTC.

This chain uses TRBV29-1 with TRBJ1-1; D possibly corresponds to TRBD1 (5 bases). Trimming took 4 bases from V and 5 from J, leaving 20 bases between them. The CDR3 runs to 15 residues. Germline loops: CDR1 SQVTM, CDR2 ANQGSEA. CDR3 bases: TGCAGCGTTGTAAGGCTGGGGCCTCGGAGTACTGAAGCTTTCTTT. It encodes CSVVRLGPRSTEAFF.